One sample yielded the 32 T cell receptor beta chains listed below, sequenced in a study of blood T cell repertoires in COVID-19 (dated by TCRdb to 2018 to 2020). Receptor libraries were prepared by the immunoSEQ multiplex PCR assay. TCRdb retrieved this table from immuneACCESS and kept in-frame rearrangements only. Not all clones are present; in checked studies, unresolved V genes account for under half, and no reason is known for the remainder. The sample contains 30,000 to 40,000 clones, 60% to 80% of them found a single time. Roughly 14% of the sample belongs to the ten largest clones. Source material: peripheral blood. The origin of the receptors is a man older than 75 with active or convalescent COVID-19.

The genes are TRBV4-3 and TRBJ2-1; 12 bases fit TRBD2. The V and J ends lost 0 bases and 6 bases, in that order; junction bases with no gene match: 12. Looked up from germline, CDR1 is LGHNA and CDR2 is YSLEER. The CDR3 consists of 19 residues. The CDR3 is CASSQDQVGLAGSRNEQFF. CDR3 bases: TGCGCCAGCAGCCAAGATCAAGTGGGACTAGCGGGTTCTCGCAATGAGCAGTTCTTC.

The gene calls are TRBV7-2 and TRBJ1-5; 7 nucleotides agree with TRBD1. J was trimmed by 4 bases and V by 2 bases; bases with no gene match: 5. The germline V gene has CDR1 SGHTA and CDR2 FQGNSA. The CDR3 runs to 15 residues. DNA for the CDR3: TGTGCCAGCAGCTTACAACAGGGGTGGAATCAGCCCCAGCATTTT. Residues: CASSLQQGWNQPQHF.

The rearrangement uses TRBV18 and TRBJ2-5, with TRBD2 identical over 11 bases. CDR3 size: 16 residues. In germline, CDR1 is KGHSH, CDR2 LQKENI. The V and J ends lost 6 bases and 5 bases, in that order; junction bases with no gene match: 11. CDR3 region: CASSPTTSGMRETQYF. The CDR3 bases are TGTGCCAGCTCGCCCACGACTAGCGGGATGAGGGAGACCCAGTACTTC. Filled out from reference TRBV18 and TRBJ2-5, the complete variable domain reads NAGVMQNPRHLVRRRGQEARLRCSPMKGHSHVYWYRQLPEEGLKFMVYLQKENIIDESGMPKERFSAEFPKEGPSILRIQQVVRGDSAAYFCASSPTTSGMRETQYFGPGTRLLVL.

The chain has TRBV11-3 and TRBJ2-7; the match to TRBD1 covers 7 bases. The V gene end was trimmed by 5 bases and the J gene end by 4 bases; junction bases not matched to a gene: 8. Germline-derived CDR1 and CDR2 are SGHNT and YENEEA. This CDR3 has 14 residues. CDR3 region: CASSPPTGRYEQYF. The CDR3 bases are TGTGCCAGCAGCCCCCCGACAGGGCGGTACGAGCAGTACTTC. Full variable domain (remainder filled in from reference TRBV11-3 and TRBJ2-7): EAGVVQSPRYKIIEKKQPVAFWCNPISGHNTLYWYLQNLGQGPELLIRYENEEAVDDSQLPKDRFSAERLKGVDSTLKIQPAELGDSAVYLCASSPPTGRYEQYFGPGTRLTVT.

This chain links TRBV10-3 with TRBJ2-5, with D possibly being TRBD2 (6 bases). The ends were cut back, 7 bases at V and 5 bases at J, with 20 bases in the middle. Germline CDR1 ENHRY, CDR2 SYGVKD. The CDR3 covers 15 residues. The CDR3 here is CAINSSPTGEETQYF. Here the CDR3 DNA reads TGTGCCATCAATTCTTCCCCTACGGGAGAGGAGACCCAGTACTTC.

The table lists this clone with a few counts. This sequence joins TRBV6-5 and TRBJ1-5, with D hard to call. Germline V lookup: CDR1 MNHEY, CDR2 SVGAGI. This CDR3 region has 14 residues. V was trimmed by 6 bases and J by 0 bases, leaving 9 bases between them. CDR3 region: CASSRSFSNQPQHF. The DNA of the CDR3 is TGTGCCAGCAGCCGGAGTTTTAGCAATCAGCCCCAGCATTTT.

CDR3 loop: CASSLTGSNEKLFF. The CDR3 nucleotides read TGTGCCAGCAGCTTGACAGGGTCTAATGAAAAACTGTTTTTT. The J gene is TRBJ1-4, the V gene TRBV7-2; the match to TRBD1 covers 7 bases. CDR3 length: 14 amino acids. Germline V CDR1 and CDR2: SGHTA, FQGNSA. After removal of 3 bases from V and 3 bases from J, the junction contained 1 base not matched to a gene.

This chain uses TRBV3-1 (or the pseudogene TRBV3-2) with TRBJ2-5; D perhaps matches TRBD1 (6 bases). The CDR3 sequence is 15 residues long. Between the trimmed V and J ends, which lost 2 bases and 1 base, there was a span of 11 bases. CDR1 and CDR2 from the germline V gene are LGHDT and YNNKEL (reference sequence). In DNA, the CDR3 is TGTGCCAGCAGCCAACTTAGGGGGACCCAAGAGACCCAGTACTTC. As protein: CASSQLRGTQETQYF.

J is TRBJ1-1 and V is TRBV30, with a tentative D call TRBD1 (5 bases). The CDR3 loop spans 13 amino acids. The germline CDR1 and CDR2 sequences are GTSNPN and SVGIG (reference sequence). Trimming stripped 3 bases from V and 5 bases from J, with 13 bases between. CDR3 sequence reads: CAWSQLGGTEAFF. CDR3 nucleotides: TGTGCCTGGAGCCAACTGGGGGGGACTGAAGCTTTCTTT.

The rearrangement joins TRBV19 to TRBJ2-7; maybe TRBD1 (5 bases). This CDR3 spans 15 amino acids. The germline V and J ends were trimmed by 1 base and 6 bases, with 16 bases remaining between them. CDR1 is LNHDA, CDR2 SQIVND, per germline (reference sequence). In DNA form, the CDR3 reads TGTGCCAGTAGTATAGTTAACAGGCCTGGTGGCGAGCAGTACTTC. Encoded protein: CASSIVNRPGGEQYF.

The J gene is TRBJ2-3, the V gene TRBV6-5; D possibly corresponds to TRBD1 (5 bases). The CDR3 runs 15 residues. Trimming pared 0 bases from V and 2 bases from J, leaving 9 bases between. Per the germline V gene, CDR1 is MNHEY and CDR2 is SVGAGI. The CDR3 DNA reads TGTGCCAGCAGTTACTCGTATGGGGCCACAGATACGCAGTATTTT. Protein product: CASSYSYGATDTQYF.

The chain is built from TRBV15 and TRBJ1-2; TRBD1 matches 10 bases. The length of the CDR3 is 16 residues. The ends lost 4 bases at V and 7 bases at J; junction bases unmatched: 12. Looked up from germline, CDR1 is LNHNV and CDR2 is YYDKDF (reference sequence). CDR3 coding DNA: TGTGCCACCAGCACACTCCCGGGACAGGGGTTTAGTGGCTACACCTTC. Encoded protein: CATSTLPGQGFSGYTF. The variable domain in full, with the rest retrieved from reference TRBV15 and TRBJ1-2, is DAMVIQNPRYQVTQFGKPVTLSCSQTLNHNVMYWYQQKSSQAPKLLFHYYDKDFNNEADTPDNFQSRRPNTSFCFLDIRSPGLGDTAMYLCATSTLPGQGFSGYTFGSGTRLTVV.

The chain is built from TRBV10-3 and TRBJ2-7; weak D call: TRBD2 (6 bases). Germline V gene lookup returns CDR1 ENHRY and CDR2 SYGVKD. The length of the CDR3 is 14 residues. The ends were cut back, 6 bases at V and 7 bases at J, with 19 bases in the middle. Here the CDR3 DNA reads TGTGCCATCAGCGCGGCTCCCTCAGGAGGGGAGCAGTACTTC. This gives the protein CAISAAPSGGEQYF.

The chain is built from TRBV5-1 and TRBJ2-3, with TRBD2 matching over 12 bases. The CDR3 loop spans 16 amino acids. V was clipped by 5 bases and J by 4 bases; unmatched bases: 8. Germline assignment: CDR1 SGHRS and CDR2 YFSETQ. The CDR3 DNA reads as TGCGCCAGCAGGCGTAGACTAGCGGGAGTGGCAGATACGCAGTATTTT. It specifies CASRRRLAGVADTQYF. Supplemented by reference TRBV5-1 and TRBJ2-3, the full variable domain reads KAGVTQTPRYLIKTRGQQVTLSCSPISGHRSVSWYQQTPGQGLQFLFEYFSETQRNKGNFPGRFSGRQFSNSRSEMNVSTLELGDSALYLCASRRRLAGVADTQYFGPGTRLTVL.

The V gene is TRBV6-5, the J gene TRBJ2-7; a weak D match, TRBD1 (5 bases). The CDR3 spans 14 residues. Germline CDR1 and CDR2: MNHEY and SVGAGI. Trimming left V 3 bases short and J 2 bases short, with 11 bases between. CDR3 region: CASSYSGYTYEQYF. In DNA, the CDR3 is TGTGCCAGCAGTTATTCAGGGTATACCTACGAGCAGTACTTC.

The V gene is TRBV5-6, the J gene TRBJ2-4; the match to TRBD1 covers 7 bases. Germline V CDR1 and CDR2: SGHDT, YYEEEE. This CDR3 contains 14 residues. J was trimmed by 9 bases and V by 2 bases; bases with no gene match: 8. The CDR3 DNA is TGTGCCAGCAGCTTAGTAGGGGGCGAGGGCATTCAGTACTTC. It specifies CASSLVGGEGIQYF.

A few counts support this clone. The rearrangement links TRBV18 to TRBJ2-7; 8 nucleotides agree with TRBD1. Germline CDR1 and CDR2: KGHSH and LQKENI. The CDR3 length is 17 residues. With V trimmed by 4 bases and J by 0 bases, 11 bases remained unmatched. CDR3 bases: TGTGCCAGCTCACAGAATTCCGGGACAGGACTCTCCTACGAGCAGTACTTC. This translates into CASSQNSGTGLSYEQYF.

The chain links TRBV11-2 to TRBJ2-7, with 9 bases that match TRBD1. Germline V gene sequence: CDR1 SGHAT, CDR2 FQNNGV. The CDR3 is 17 residues long. V trimming: 5 bases; J trimming: 4 bases; junction bases outside the gene matches: 15. For the CDR3, the DNA is TGTGCCAGCAGCCTAAGATTCGGGACAGGGTTATTATACGAGCAGTACTTC. Protein sequence: CASSLRFGTGLLYEQYF.

This clone appeared a single time. J is TRBJ2-3 and V is TRBV3-1 (or the pseudogene TRBV3-2); 10 nucleotides agree with TRBD2. Trimming took 4 bases from V and 2 from J; bases not matched to a gene: 6. The CDR3 has 16 amino acids. Germline V gene sequence: CDR1 LGHDT, CDR2 YNNKEL (reference sequence). CDR3 in amino acids: CASSPFTSGITDTQYF. CDR3 DNA sequence: TGTGCCAGCAGCCCGTTCACTAGCGGGATCACAGATACGCAGTATTTT.

The V call is TRBV18, the J call TRBJ2-2; 7 nucleotides line up with TRBD2. The germline gives CDR1 KGHSH, CDR2 LQKENI. The CDR3 has 16 amino acids. Germline trimming cut 5 bases from V and 1 base from J; bases unmatched to any gene: 7. In nucleotides, the CDR3 is TGTGCCAGCTCAACAAGACTAGCTCAGAACACCGGGGAGCTGTTTTTT. This gives the protein CASSTRLAQNTGELFF.

The rearrangement links TRBV19 to TRBJ2-5; tentative D call: TRBD2 (6 bases). Germline V lookup: CDR1 LNHDA, CDR2 SQIVND (reference sequence). The CDR3 spans 15 residues. V was cut by 1 base and J by 3 bases, with 12 bases left in between. CDR3 sequence: CASSIVSGSEETQYF. The CDR3 bases are TGTGCCAGTAGTATAGTTTCCGGGAGTGAAGAGACCCAGTACTTC.

The chain couples TRBV6-5 to TRBJ2-3; 7 bases match TRBD2. The V gene end was trimmed by 6 bases and the J gene end by 3 bases; junction bases not matched to a gene: 9. Germline V CDR1 and CDR2: MNHEY, SVGAGI. This CDR3 region has 15 residues. This CDR3 is CASRRTSMRTDTQYF. CDR3 DNA sequence: TGTGCCAGCAGGAGGACTAGTATGCGGACAGATACGCAGTATTTT.

The chain links TRBV27 to TRBJ1-5; D remains ambiguous. Trimming removed 4 bases at V and 6 bases at J, with 13 bases between. Germline CDR1 reads MNHEY; CDR2 reads SMNVEV (reference sequence). CDR3 length equals 14 residues. The CDR3 DNA is TGTGCCAGCAGTTCTGAGTGGGGAGGTCAGCCCCAGCATTTT. Amino acid sequence: CASSSEWGGQPQHF.

The chain has TRBV29-1 and TRBJ2-1; D is ambiguous. This CDR3 contains 11 residues. Trimming removed 7 bases from V and 3 bases from J, with 7 bases in between. Looked up from germline, CDR1 is SQVTM and CDR2 is ANQGSEA. This chain's CDR3 is CSAEFYNEQFF. The CDR3 region has the DNA TGCAGCGCAGAGTTCTACAATGAGCAGTTCTTC.

By frequency in the sample, this clone is medium-sized. This chain links TRBV7-9 with TRBJ1-1, with D maybe TRBD1 (6 bases). The V end was cut by 2 bases, the J end by 0 bases, with 10 bases between. Looked up from germline, CDR1 is SEHNR and CDR2 is FQNEAQ (reference sequence). This CDR3 comprises 15 residues. In nucleotides, the CDR3 is TGTGCCAGCAGCTTACGGCAGGGGATGAACACTGAAGCTTTCTTT. It specifies CASSLRQGMNTEAFF.

A few counts support this clone. The chain uses TRBV12-3 or TRBV12-4 and TRBJ1-1; a possible D gene is TRBD1 (5 bases). Trimming removed 6 bases from V and 3 bases from J, with 8 bases in between. CDR3 size: 12 residues. CDR3 residues: CASSPGDTEAFF. Here the CDR3 DNA reads TGTGCCAGCAGCCCGGGGGACACTGAAGCTTTCTTT.

The chain employs TRBV14 and TRBJ2-1, with 9 bases that match TRBD2. V was pared by 1 base and J by 4 bases, with 5 bases of the junction left unmatched. The CDR3 loop spans 16 amino acids. Germline V lookup: CDR1 SGHDN, CDR2 FVKESK. For the CDR3, the DNA is TGTGCCAGCAGCCAAGTTTTGACTAGCGGATACAATGAGCAGTTCTTC. Translation: CASSQVLTSGYNEQFF.

The V and J genes are TRBV7-2 and TRBJ2-5; 11 positions match TRBD2. In germline, CDR1 is SGHTA, CDR2 FQGNSA. V dropped 3 bases and J dropped 4; count of bases not matched to a gene: 13. This CDR3 is built from 18 residues. CDR3 sequence: CASSFTSGSYSALETQYF. The CDR3 DNA reads TGTGCCAGCAGCTTCACTAGCGGGAGTTACTCGGCCTTAGAGACCCAGTACTTC.

The rearrangement links TRBV6-5 to TRBJ1-6, with 7 positions matching TRBD1. There are 13 residues in the CDR3. The V gene's germline CDR1 is MNHEY and CDR2 SVGAGI. With V trimmed by 6 bases and J by 10 bases, 6 bases remained unmatched. The CDR3 here is CASRNTGDSPLHF. CDR3 sequence (DNA): TGTGCCAGCAGAAACACAGGGGACTCACCCCTCCACTTT.

The chain couples TRBV24-1 to TRBJ2-2, with TRBD1 identical over 12 bases. The CDR3 extends over 16 amino acids. Germline V gene sequence: CDR1 KGHDR, CDR2 SFDVKD. V was clipped by 1 base and J by 6 bases; unmatched bases: 2. The CDR3: CATSDLGTGGAGELFF. The CDR3 DNA reads TGTGCCACCAGTGATTTAGGGACAGGGGGCGCCGGGGAGCTGTTTTTT.

This clone was recorded a few times. This sequence joins TRBV3-1 (or the pseudogene TRBV3-2) and TRBJ2-7; perhaps TRBD1 as D (6 bases). Trimming took off 1 base at V and 2 bases at J, with 15 bases between the two ends. The CDR3 consists of 16 residues. Per germline, CDR1 LGHDT and CDR2 YNNKEL (reference sequence). CDR3 residues: CASSQVGAVRPYEQYF. The CDR3 coding sequence is TGTGCCAGCAGCCAAGTGGGGGCGGTCCGGCCCTACGAGCAGTACTTC.

The V gene is TRBV5-8, the J gene TRBJ2-1; a weak D match, TRBD2 (6 bases). Germline-derived CDR1 and CDR2 are SGHTS and YDEGEE. This CDR3 comprises 15 residues. With 0 bases removed from V and 8 bases from J, the gap between germline ends came to 15 bases. The CDR3 nucleotides are TGTGCCAGCAGCTTGGCTAGGGAGGAGGTGGATGAGCAGTTCTTC. Translating it yields CASSLAREEVDEQFF.